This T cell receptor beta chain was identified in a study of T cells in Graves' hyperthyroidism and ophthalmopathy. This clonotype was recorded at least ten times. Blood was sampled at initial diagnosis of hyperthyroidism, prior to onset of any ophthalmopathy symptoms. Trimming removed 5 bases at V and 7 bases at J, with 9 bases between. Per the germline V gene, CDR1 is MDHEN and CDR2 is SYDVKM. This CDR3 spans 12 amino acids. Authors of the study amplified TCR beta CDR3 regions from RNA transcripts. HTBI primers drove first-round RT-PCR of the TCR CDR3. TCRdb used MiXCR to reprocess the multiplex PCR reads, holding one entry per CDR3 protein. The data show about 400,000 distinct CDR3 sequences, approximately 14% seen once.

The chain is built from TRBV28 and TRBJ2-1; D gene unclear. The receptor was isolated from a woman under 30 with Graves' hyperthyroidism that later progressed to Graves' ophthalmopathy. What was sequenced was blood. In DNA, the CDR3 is TGTGCCAGCAGTCAGGACGGGAATGAGCAGTTCTTC. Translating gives CASSQDGNEQFF.